Reported below is one T cell receptor beta chain. Its antigen is still unknown. These data are taken from a study of a mutant IDH1 vaccine in newly diagnosed glioma. Study overall: An approximately 62% male, approximately 38% female split and a mean age of about 44 years characterized treated patients. The timing of visit V12 was week 35, and that of visit V13 was week 47. Broader study findings: Detectable vaccine-induced immune responses arose in almost 95% of patients. It seemed that pseudoprogression was not linked to changes in the top peripheral T cell clonotypes.

This sample's time point: week 35, safety follow-up. Each dose of the vaccine consisted of 300 ug of mutant IDH1 20-mer peptide, with topical imiquimod. The assay was immunoSEQ multiplex PCR, and TCRdb's table has in-frame clones only and misses some. The table shows approximately 31,000 clones, with roughly 75% occurring only once. V was pared by 8 bases and J by 2 bases, with 12 bases between. This CDR3 comprises 13 residues. The chain joins TRBV23-1 to TRBJ1-1; D is possibly TRBD1 (5 bases). TRBV23-1 counts as an open reading frame of uncertain function. This clonotype was obtained from a man aged 35 to 55 with glioma. Some clones in this sample may be carry-over from other donors' samples. The material was PBMCs, obtained from a glioma patient whose treatment included an IDH1 peptide vaccine. The CDR3 loop is CASRRQTNTEAFF. The CDR3 DNA sequence: TGCGCCAGCCGCCGACAGACCAACACTGAAGCTTTCTTT.